Sequencing of this TCR beta chain was carried out in a study of control samples from healthy donors and cancer patients. This clone was counted between two and nine times. Germline V gives CDR1 SGHTA, CDR2 FQGNSA. This CDR3 has 14 residues. J was trimmed by 4 bases and V by 7 bases; bases with no gene match: 10. Profiling relied on immunoSEQ multiplex PCR, and the TCRdb table lists in-frame clones only, not all of them. The sample includes under 140,000 clones, roughly 90% seen only once; the top ten take roughly 4%. The sequence came from an older woman with lung cancer. The chain combines TRBV7-2 with TRBJ2-7, with TRBD2 matching over 7 bases. Sample: PBMCs. CDR3 residues: CASTWGGQYYEQYF. CDR3 bases: TGTGCCAGCACCTGGGGAGGGCAATATTACGAGCAGTACTTC.